The entry below gives a single T cell receptor beta chain sequence along with its context. The antigen is unknown. These data belong to a study of T cell responses to AZD1222 COVID-19 vaccine. Study results and caveats: Baseline serostatus was positive in only a handful of AZD1222 recipients.

Generated by immunoSEQ multiplex PCR, the TCRdb table keeps only in-frame clones and is missing some. The sample has around 140,000 clones; more than 85% are singletons. This CDR3 has 12 amino acids. CDR1 GTSNPN and CDR2 SVGIG come from the germline V gene (reference sequence). Trimming shortened V by 3 bases and J by 5 bases, and 11 bases separated the two germline ends. The chain couples TRBV30 to TRBJ2-7; no reliable D call. The source material was peripheral blood, sampled after recovery from COVID-19. The TCR comes from an adult who had recovered from COVID-19. The DNA of the CDR3 is TGTGCCTGGAGAAAAATTGAGAACGAGCAGTACTTC. It translates to CAWRKIENEQYF.